This T cell receptor beta chain was retrieved from a study of T-cell memory formation after mild COVID-19. This clonotype has more than one count but fewer than ten. Deletions cut 0 bases from V and 6 bases from J, with 10 bases between. Germline V gene data show CDR1 as SGHRS and CDR2 as YFSETQ. CDR3 length equals 14 residues. TCRdb reanalysed the 5' RACE reads using MiXCR and keeps one entry per CDR3 protein. The data hold around 410,000 distinct CDR3 sequences, with around a quarter observed a single time. This chain links TRBV5-1 with TRBJ1-5, with D possibly being TRBD1 (6 bases). What was sequenced was PBMCs or a T cell subset sorted from them (not recorded which). The sequence was collected from an adult woman who had mild COVID-19 (a few samples of this study predate the infection). Cell type and time point are not known. This CDR3 is CASSLEQGGQPQHF. The CDR3 DNA reads as TGCGCCAGCAGCTTGGAACAGGGCGGTCAGCCCCAGCATTTT.